This TCR beta chain was profiled in a study of cytomegalovirus exposure and HLA in healthy donors. Study observations and caveats: Generally TCR sequences proved uncommon, though certain public TCRs appeared in numerous donors. Indistinguishability led to the exclusion of some V segments, TRBV6-2 and TRBV6-3 included.

Researchers ran the PCR with 60 Vbeta and 13 Jbeta primers. Authors' data handling: Roughly 11 million shared chains were among the roughly 80 million unique TCR beta chains that a later analysis counted. Clones were read by immunoSEQ multiplex PCR, and TCRdb kept only the in-frame ones, dropping some. From that table come the V and J calls and clone size; the DNA was used to work out D and trimming. The data hold about 120,000 clones, with around 77% observed a single time. There are 18 residues in the CDR3. Germline-derived CDR1 and CDR2 are LGHNA and YNFKEQ. Of note for this clone: Its antigen is unidentified. The junction departs from germline at one end; a sequencing error may be responsible.

The TCR sequence derives from a woman aged 25 to 45 in good health and CMV-seropositive. Sample: PBMCs. V gene TRBV4-2 combines with J gene TRBJ2-1, with D tentatively TRBD2 (8 bases). As DNA, the CDR3 is TGTGCCAGCAGCCAAGATTCGGGCGGGGGGCTAACCAGGGGGAGCAGGGTCTTC. Encoded protein: CASSQDSGGGLTRGSRVF.